This T cell receptor (beta chain) comes out of a study of OX40 agonist ivuxolimab in advanced cancers. About the study: Of the patients, three showed partial responses, one with hepatocellular carcinoma and two with cutaneous melanoma.

Profiled with immunoSEQ multiplex PCR; TCRdb holds only in-frame clones, not every one. The sample consists of tens of thousands of clones, approximately 90% of them appearing once. CDR3 length: 16 residues. This clone was detected only once. The sequence came from an adult with an advanced solid tumor such as melanoma, head and neck, liver or kidney cancer. The chain employs TRBV21-1 and TRBJ1-1. TRBV21-1 has pseudogene status. The sequences come from CD4+ or CD8+ T cells sorted from blood, collected in a trial of the OX40 agonist ivuxolimab. The DNA for the CDR3 is TGTGCCAGCAGCCCCCCCGGTTGGTGGCTGAACACTGAAGCTTTCTTT. Its translation: CASSPPGWWLNTEAFF.